This T cell receptor (beta chain) was retrieved from a study of siplizumab effects on memory and regulatory T cells. General study results and limits: Unstimulated subsets accounted for the mapping of only a minor share of the clones that were alloreactive.

In the case of this clone: Its antigen is not known.

CDR1 is SGHRS and CDR2 is YFSETQ in the germline V gene. The CDR3 runs 12 residues. Trimming shortened V by 8 bases and J by 5 bases, and 14 bases separated the two germline ends. TCRdb keeps only in-frame clones here, not all; method: immunoSEQ multiplex PCR. The repertoire holds approximately 100,000 clones, with 85% to 95% as singletons. This clonotype was sampled from a human donor in good health. The chain couples TRBV5-1 to TRBJ2-7, with D perhaps TRBD1 (6 bases). Sequencing used non-Treg CD4+ T cells sorted from blood. CDR3 DNA: TGCGCCAGGAGCCCTACAGGGCACGAGCAGTACTTC. Translating it yields CARSPTGHEQYF.